This T cell receptor beta chain was sequenced during a study of cytomegalovirus exposure and HLA in healthy donors. On the study more broadly: Approximately 77 million unique TCRs from HLA-typed donors were held in an early release of data.

The study ran its PCR with 60 Vbeta and 13 Jbeta primers. The assay was immunoSEQ multiplex PCR, and TCRdb's table has in-frame clones only and misses some. The sample shows 200,000 to 250,000 clones, 70% to 80% of them seen only once. Concerning this clone itself: No antigen is known for it.

Study-wide points: TCR sequences were mostly rare, though some public TCRs occurred in many donors.

The germline gives CDR1 SNHLY, CDR2 FYNNEI. The CDR3 has 14 residues. Trimming removed 9 bases from V and 10 bases from J; junction bases left unmatched: 13. Sequencing was performed on PBMCs. The TCR comes from a woman in her twenties or thirties in good health and CMV-seronegative. The V call is TRBV2, the J call TRBJ1-5; 9 bases agree with TRBD1. CDR3 sequence (DNA): TGTGCCAGTAGGGACAGGGCTAATATTTTACCCCAGCATTTT. Translating gives CASRDRANILPQHF.